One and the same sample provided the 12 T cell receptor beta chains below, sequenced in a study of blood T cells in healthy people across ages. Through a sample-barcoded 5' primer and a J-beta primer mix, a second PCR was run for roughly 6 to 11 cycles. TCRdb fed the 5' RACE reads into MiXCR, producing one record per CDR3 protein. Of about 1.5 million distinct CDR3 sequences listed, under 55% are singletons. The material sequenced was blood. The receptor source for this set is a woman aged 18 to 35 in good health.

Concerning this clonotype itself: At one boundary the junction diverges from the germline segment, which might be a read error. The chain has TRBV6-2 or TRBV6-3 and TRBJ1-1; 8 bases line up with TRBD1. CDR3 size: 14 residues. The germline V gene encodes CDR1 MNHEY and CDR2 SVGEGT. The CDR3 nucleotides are TGTGCCGGCAGTAACAGGGGGGATGGCACTGAAGCTTTCTTT. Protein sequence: CAGSNRGDGTEAFF.

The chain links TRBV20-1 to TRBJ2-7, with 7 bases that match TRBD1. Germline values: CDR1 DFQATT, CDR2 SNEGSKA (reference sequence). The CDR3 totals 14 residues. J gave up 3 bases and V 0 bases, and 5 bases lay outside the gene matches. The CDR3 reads CSARDRTGFYEQYF. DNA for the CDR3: TGCAGTGCTAGAGATCGGACAGGTTTCTACGAGCAGTACTTC.

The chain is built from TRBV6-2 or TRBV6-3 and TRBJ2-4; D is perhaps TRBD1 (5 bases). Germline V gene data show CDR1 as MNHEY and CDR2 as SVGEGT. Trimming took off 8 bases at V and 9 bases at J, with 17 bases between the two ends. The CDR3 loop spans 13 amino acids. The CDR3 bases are TGTGCCAGCTCAGGGTCGATGTGGAGCATTCAGTACTTC. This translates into CASSGSMWSIQYF.

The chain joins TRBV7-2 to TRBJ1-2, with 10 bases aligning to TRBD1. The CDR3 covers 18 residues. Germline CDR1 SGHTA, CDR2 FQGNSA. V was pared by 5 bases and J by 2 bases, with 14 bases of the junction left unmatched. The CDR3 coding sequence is TGTGCCAGCAGCGCAGCCCGGGACAGGGGCCCTCTCAACTATGGCTACACCTTC. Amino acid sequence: CASSAARDRGPLNYGYTF.

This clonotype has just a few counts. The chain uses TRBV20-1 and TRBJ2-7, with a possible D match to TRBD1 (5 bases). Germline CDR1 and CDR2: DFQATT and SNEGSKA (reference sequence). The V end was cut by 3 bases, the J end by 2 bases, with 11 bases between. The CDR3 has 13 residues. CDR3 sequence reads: CSASPQGPYEQYF. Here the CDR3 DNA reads TGCAGTGCTAGCCCCCAGGGTCCCTACGAGCAGTACTTC.

CDR3 DNA sequence: TGTGCCAGCAGCGTTCAAGGGGGTGGTGAGACCCAGTACTTC. Its translation: CASSVQGGGETQYF. The gene calls are TRBV7-2 and TRBJ2-5, with TRBD1 as a possible D gene (6 bases). The germline V gene has CDR1 SGHTA and CDR2 FQGNSA. Trimming left V 5 bases short and J 5 bases short, with 15 bases between. CDR3 length equals 14 residues.

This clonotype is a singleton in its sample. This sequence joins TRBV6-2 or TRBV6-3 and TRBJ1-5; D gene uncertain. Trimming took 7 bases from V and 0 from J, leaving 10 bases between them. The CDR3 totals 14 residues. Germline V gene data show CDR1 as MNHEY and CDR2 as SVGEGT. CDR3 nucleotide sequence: TGTGCCAGCACCGGGCCTTATAGCAATCAGCCCCAGCATTTT. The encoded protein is CASTGPYSNQPQHF.

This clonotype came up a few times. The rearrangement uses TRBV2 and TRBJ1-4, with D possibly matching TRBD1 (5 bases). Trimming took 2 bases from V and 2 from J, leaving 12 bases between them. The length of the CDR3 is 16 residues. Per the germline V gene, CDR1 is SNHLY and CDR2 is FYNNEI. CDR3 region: CASSERATGTNEKLFF. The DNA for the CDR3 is TGTGCCAGCAGTGAACGGGCTACAGGCACTAATGAAAAACTGTTTTTT.

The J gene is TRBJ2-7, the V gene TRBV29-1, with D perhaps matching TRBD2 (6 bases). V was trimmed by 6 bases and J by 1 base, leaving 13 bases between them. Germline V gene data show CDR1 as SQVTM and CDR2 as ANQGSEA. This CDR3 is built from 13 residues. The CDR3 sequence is CSVGGGGSYEQYF. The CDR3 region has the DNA TGCAGCGTGGGGGGAGGCGGGTCCTACGAGCAGTACTTC.

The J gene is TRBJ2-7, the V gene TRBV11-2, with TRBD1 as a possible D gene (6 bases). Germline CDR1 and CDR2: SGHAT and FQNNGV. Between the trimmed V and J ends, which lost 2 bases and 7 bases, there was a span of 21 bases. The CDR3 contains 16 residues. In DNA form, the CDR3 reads TGTGCCAGCAGCTTAATTAGGGGGACAAAATACAATGAGCAGTACTTC. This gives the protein CASSLIRGTKYNEQYF.

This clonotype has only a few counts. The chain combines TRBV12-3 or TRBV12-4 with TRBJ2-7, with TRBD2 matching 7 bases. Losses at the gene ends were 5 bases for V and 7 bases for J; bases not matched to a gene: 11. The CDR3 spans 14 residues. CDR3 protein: CASSLRTRWWEQYF. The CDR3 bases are TGTGCCAGCAGTCTTCGGACTAGGTGGTGGGAGCAGTACTTC.

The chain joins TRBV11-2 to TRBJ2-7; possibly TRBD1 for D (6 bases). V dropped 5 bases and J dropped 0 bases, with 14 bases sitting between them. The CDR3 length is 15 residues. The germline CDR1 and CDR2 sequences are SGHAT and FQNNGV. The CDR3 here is CASSVGQRSSYEQYF. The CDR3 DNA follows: TGTGCCAGCAGCGTAGGACAGCGAAGCTCCTACGAGCAGTACTTC.